This paragraph covers one T cell receptor (beta chain) sequence. Its antigen is currently unknown. These data are taken from a study of CD8+CD57+ T cells in acquired aplastic anemia. Study-wide background: Across the sorted CD4+ and CD8+ cells, DNA amounts averaged around 3.2 ug.

Germline CDR1 reads SGHTA; CDR2 reads FQGTGA. The CDR3 totals 12 residues. J gave up 13 bases and V 5 bases, and 9 bases lay outside the gene matches. Findings and limits, study-wide: In common between the patients and the controls were approximately 30 CD8+ CDR3 sequences.

Those patients picked for sequencing had displayed CD8+CD57+ cell expansion on flow cytometry. The diagnosis in all patients was severe acquired aplastic anemia. Genomic DNA acted as the template from which TCR beta VDJ combination and CDR3 sequence profiling were carried out. TCRdb reprocessed the reads with MiXCR, giving one entry per CDR3 protein. The sample lists 150,000 to 200,000 distinct CDR3 sequences, roughly 50% occurring once. The origin of this receptor is a human donor with aplastic anemia. Sequencing used sorted CD4+, CD8+, or CD8+CD57+ T cells (not recorded which) from PBMCs. The rearrangement joins TRBV7-3 to TRBJ1-2, with 8 bases lining up with TRBD1. CDR3 sequence (DNA): TGTGCCAGCAGCCTCGGGACAGGTCGAGTCACCTTC. Amino acid sequence: CASSLGTGRVTF.